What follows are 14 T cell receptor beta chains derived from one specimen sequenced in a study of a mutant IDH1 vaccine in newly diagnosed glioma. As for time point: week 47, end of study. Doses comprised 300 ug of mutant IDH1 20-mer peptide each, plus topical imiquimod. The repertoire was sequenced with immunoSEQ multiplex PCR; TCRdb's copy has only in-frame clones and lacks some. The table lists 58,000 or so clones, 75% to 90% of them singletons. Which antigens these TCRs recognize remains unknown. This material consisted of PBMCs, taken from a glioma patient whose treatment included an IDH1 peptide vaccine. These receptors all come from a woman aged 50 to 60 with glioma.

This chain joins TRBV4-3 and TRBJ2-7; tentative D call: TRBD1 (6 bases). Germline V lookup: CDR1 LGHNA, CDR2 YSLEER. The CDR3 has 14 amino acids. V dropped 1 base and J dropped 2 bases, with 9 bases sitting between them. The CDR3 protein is CASSQAGQAYEQYF. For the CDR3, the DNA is TGCGCCAGCAGCCAAGCGGGACAAGCCTACGAGCAGTACTTC.

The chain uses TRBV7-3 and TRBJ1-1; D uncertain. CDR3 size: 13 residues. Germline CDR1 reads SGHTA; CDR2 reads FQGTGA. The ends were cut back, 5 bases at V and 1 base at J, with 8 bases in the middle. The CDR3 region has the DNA TGTGCCAGCAGCGCCCGATGGAACACTGAAGCTTTCTTT. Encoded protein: CASSARWNTEAFF.

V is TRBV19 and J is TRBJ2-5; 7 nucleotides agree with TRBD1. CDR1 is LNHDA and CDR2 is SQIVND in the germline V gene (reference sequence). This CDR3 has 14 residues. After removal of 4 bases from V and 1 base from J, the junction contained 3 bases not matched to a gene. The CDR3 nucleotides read TGTGCCAGTAGTACGACAGGGTCCCAAGAGACCCAGTACTTC. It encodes CASSTTGSQETQYF.

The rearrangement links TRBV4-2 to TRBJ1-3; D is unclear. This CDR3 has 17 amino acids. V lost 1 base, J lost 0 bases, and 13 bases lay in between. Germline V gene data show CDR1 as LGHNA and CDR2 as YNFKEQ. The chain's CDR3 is CASSQGPRASSGNTIYF. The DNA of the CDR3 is TGTGCCAGCAGCCAAGGGCCGAGGGCGAGCTCTGGAAACACCATATATTTT.

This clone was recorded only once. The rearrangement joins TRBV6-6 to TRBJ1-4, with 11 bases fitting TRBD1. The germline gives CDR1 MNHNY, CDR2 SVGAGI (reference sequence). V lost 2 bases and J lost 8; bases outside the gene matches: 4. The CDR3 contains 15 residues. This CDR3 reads CASSYRGQGEEKLFF. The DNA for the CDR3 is TGTGCCAGCAGTTACCGGGGACAGGGGGAGGAAAAACTGTTTTTT.

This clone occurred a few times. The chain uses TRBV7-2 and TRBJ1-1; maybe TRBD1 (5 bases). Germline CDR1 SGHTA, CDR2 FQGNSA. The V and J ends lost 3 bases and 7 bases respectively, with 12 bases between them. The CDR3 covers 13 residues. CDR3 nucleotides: TGTGCCAGCAGCTTCAAAAACGGGGGTGAAGCTTTCTTT. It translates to CASSFKNGGEAFF.

In DNA form, the CDR3 reads TGTGCCAGCAGCTTACAACACTCAAGAGGGGAGACCCAGTACTTC. Translating gives CASSLQHSRGETQYF. This chain uses TRBV7-2 with TRBJ2-5, with D tentatively TRBD2 (5 bases). Per the germline V gene, CDR1 is SGHTA and CDR2 is FQGNSA. Trimming shortened V by 2 bases and J by 5 bases, and 15 bases separated the two germline ends. CDR3 length: 15 residues.

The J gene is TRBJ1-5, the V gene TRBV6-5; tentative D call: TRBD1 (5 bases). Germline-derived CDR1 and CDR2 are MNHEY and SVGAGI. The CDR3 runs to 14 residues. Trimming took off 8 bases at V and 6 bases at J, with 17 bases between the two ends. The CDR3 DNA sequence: TGTGCCAGCGGGCCATCGCAGGGAAGTCAGCCCCAGCATTTT. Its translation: CASGPSQGSQPQHF.

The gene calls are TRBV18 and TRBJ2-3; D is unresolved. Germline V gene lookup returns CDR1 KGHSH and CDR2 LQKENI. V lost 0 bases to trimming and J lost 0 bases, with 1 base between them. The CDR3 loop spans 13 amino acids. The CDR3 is CASSPPSTDTQYF. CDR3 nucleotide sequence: TGTGCCAGCTCACCACCAAGCACAGATACGCAGTATTTT.

The CDR3 coding sequence is TGTGCCAGCACCGGAGGGCAGAACACCGGGGAGCTGTTTTTT. Residues: CASTGGQNTGELFF. The chain couples TRBV6-1 to TRBJ2-2, with a weak D call TRBD2 (6 bases). With 7 bases removed from V and 1 base from J, the gap between germline ends came to 10 bases. The germline CDR1 and CDR2 sequences are MNHNS and SASEGT. The CDR3 is 14 residues long.

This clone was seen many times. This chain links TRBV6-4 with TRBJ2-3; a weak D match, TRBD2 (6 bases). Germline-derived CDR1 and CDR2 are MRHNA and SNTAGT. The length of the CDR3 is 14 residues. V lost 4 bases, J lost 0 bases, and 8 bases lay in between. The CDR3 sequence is CASSAGTSTDTQYF. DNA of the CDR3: TGTGCCAGCAGTGCCGGGACTAGCACAGATACGCAGTATTTT.

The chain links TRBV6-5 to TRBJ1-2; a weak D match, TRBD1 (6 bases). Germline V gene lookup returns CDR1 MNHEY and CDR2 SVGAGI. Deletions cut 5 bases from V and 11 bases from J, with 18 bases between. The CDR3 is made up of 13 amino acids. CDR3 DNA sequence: TGTGCCAGCAGTCCAGTGTTGGGGGGCTCTTACACCTTC. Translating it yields CASSPVLGGSYTF.

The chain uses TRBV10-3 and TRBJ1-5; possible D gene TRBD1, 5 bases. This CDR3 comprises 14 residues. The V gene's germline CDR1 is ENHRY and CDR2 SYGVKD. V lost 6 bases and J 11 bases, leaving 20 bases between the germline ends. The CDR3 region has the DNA TGTGCCATCAGCAAAGTTGAGACAGAGGGAGCCCAGCATTTT. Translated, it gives CAISKVETEGAQHF.

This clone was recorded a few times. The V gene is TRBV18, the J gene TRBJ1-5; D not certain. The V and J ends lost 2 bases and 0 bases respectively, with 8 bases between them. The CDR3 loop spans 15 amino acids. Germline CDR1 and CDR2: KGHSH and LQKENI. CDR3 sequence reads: CASSPGVGSNQPQHF. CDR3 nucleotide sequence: TGTGCCAGCTCACCAGGCGTAGGTAGCAATCAGCCCCAGCATTTT.